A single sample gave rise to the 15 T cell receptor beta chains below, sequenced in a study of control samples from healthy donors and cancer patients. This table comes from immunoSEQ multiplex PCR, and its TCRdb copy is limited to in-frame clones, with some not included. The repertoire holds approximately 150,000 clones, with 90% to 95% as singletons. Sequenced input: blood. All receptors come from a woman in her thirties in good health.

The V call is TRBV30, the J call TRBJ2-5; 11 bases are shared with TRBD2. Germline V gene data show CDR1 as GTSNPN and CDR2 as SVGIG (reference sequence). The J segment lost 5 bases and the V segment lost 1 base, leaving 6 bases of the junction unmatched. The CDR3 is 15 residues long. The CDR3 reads CAWSAGTSGRETQYF. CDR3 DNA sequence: TGTGCCTGGAGTGCCGGGACTAGCGGAAGGGAGACCCAGTACTTC.

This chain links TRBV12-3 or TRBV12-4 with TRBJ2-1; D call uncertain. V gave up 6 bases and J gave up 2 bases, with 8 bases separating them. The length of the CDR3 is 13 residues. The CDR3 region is CASRPSAYNEQFF. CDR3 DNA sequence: TGTGCCAGCAGGCCATCCGCCTACAATGAGCAGTTCTTC.

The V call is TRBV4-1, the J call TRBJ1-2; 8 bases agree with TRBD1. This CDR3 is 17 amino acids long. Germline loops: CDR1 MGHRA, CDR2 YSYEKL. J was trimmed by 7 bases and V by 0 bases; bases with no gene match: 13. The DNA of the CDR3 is TGCGCCAGCAGCCAAGATATATTCAGGGACAGGAGGTCTGGCTACACCTTC. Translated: CASSQDIFRDRRSGYTF.

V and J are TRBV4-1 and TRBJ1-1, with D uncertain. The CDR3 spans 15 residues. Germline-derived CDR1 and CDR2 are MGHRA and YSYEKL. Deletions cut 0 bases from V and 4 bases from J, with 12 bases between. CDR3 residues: CASSQDVEGGTEAFF. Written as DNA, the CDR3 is TGCGCCAGCAGCCAAGATGTGGAGGGAGGCACTGAAGCTTTCTTT.

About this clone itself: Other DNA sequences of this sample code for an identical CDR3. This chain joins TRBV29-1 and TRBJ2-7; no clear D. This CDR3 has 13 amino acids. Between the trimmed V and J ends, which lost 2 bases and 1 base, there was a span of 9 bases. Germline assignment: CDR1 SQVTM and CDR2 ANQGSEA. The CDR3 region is CSVELGGSYEQYF. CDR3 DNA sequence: TGCAGCGTTGAACTCGGCGGTTCCTACGAGCAGTACTTC.

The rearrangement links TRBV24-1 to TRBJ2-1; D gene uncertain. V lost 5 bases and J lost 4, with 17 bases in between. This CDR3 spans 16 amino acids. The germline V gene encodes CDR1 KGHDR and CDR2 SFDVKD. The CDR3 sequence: CATSAPLGVGYNEQFF. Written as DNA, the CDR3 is TGTGCCACCAGTGCCCCCCTAGGAGTAGGTTACAATGAGCAGTTCTTC.

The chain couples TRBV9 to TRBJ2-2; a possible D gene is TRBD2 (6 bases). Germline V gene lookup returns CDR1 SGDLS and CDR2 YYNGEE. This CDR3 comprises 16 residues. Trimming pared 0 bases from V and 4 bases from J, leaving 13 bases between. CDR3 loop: CASSVAFLGGTGELFF. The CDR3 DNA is TGTGCCAGCAGCGTAGCGTTCCTGGGAGGCACCGGGGAGCTGTTTTTT.

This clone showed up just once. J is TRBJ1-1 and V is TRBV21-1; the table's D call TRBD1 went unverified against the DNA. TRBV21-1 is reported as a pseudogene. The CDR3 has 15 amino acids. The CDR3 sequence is CASSEPDSVNTEAFF. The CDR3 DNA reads TGTGCCAGCAGCGAACCGGACAGTGTGAACACTGAAGCTTTCTTT.

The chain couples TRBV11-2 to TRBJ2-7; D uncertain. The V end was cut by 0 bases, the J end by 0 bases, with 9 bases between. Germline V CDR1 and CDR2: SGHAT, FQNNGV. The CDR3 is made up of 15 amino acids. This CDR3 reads CASSLEPRSSYEQYF. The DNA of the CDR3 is TGTGCCAGCAGCTTAGAGCCTAGGAGCTCCTACGAGCAGTACTTC.

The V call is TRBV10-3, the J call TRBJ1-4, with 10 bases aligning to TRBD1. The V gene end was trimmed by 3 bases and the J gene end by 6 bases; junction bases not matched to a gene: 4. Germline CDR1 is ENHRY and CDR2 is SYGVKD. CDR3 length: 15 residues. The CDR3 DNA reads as TGTGCCATCAGTGATACCGGGACAGGGGATGAAAAACTGTTTTTT. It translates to CAISDTGTGDEKLFF.

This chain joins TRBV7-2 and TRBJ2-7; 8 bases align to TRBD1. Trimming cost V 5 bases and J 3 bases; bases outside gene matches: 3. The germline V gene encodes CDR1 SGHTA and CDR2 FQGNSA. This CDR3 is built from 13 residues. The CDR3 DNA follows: TGTGCCAGCAGCGCGGACAGGGACTACGAGCAGTACTTC. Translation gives CASSADRDYEQYF.

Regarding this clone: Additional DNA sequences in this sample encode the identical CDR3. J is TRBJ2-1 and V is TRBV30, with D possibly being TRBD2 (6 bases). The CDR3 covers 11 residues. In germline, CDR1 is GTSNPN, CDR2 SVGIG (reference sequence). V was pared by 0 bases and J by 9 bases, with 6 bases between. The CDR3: CAWSVGGEQFF. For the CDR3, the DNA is TGTGCCTGGAGTGTCGGGGGTGAGCAGTTCTTC. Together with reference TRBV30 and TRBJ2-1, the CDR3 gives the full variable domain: SQTIHQWPATLVQPVGSPLSLECTVEGTSNPNLYWYRQAAGRGLQLLFYSVGIGQISSEVPQNLSASRPQDRQFILSSKKLLLSDSGFYLCAWSVGGEQFFGPGTRLTVL.

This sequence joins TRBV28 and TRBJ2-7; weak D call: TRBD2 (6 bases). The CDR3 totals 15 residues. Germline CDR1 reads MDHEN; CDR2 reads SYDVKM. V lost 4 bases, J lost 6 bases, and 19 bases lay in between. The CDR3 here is CASSSSPGGRPEQYF. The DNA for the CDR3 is TGTGCCAGCAGTTCCTCCCCGGGTGGGAGGCCCGAGCAGTACTTC.

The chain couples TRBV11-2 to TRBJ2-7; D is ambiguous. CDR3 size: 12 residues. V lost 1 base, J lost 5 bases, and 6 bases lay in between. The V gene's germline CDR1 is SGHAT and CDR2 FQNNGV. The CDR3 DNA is TGTGCCAGCAGCTTAGTAGGGAACGAGCAGTACTTC. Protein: CASSLVGNEQYF.

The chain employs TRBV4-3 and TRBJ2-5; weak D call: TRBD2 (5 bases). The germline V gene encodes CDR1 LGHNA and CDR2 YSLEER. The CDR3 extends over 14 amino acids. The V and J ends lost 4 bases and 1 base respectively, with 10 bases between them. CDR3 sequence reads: CASSPGVAQETQYF. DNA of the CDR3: TGCGCCAGCAGCCCCGGGGTTGCCCAAGAGACCCAGTACTTC.